One sample yielded the 24 T cell receptor beta chains listed below, sequenced in a study of shared clonotypes between healthy human individuals. Measured with immunoSEQ multiplex PCR; TCRdb has only the in-frame clones, and not every one. The sample holds 520,000 or so clones, 79% seen once. Sequenced sample: PBMCs. The receptors stem from a woman aged 35 to 49 in good health. Some clones in this sample may be carry-over from other donors' samples.

The chain links TRBV7-9 to TRBJ2-1; no clear D gene. The CDR3 length is 13 residues. The germline gives CDR1 SEHNR, CDR2 FQNEAQ (reference sequence). The germline V and J ends were trimmed by 5 bases and 5 bases, with 10 bases remaining between them. This CDR3 is CASSTTEDNEQFF. The CDR3 DNA follows: TGTGCCAGCAGCACCACTGAGGACAATGAGCAGTTCTTC.

The chain joins TRBV27 to TRBJ1-6, with D possibly TRBD1 on 6 matching bases. Germline CDR1 MNHEY, CDR2 SMNVEV (reference sequence). Trimming removed 1 base from V and 10 bases from J, with 20 bases in between. The CDR3 sequence is 17 residues long. CDR3 protein: CASSLYPGDVRKSPLHF. CDR3 nucleotides: TGTGCCAGCAGTTTATACCCAGGGGACGTGCGGAAATCACCCCTCCACTTT.

By share of the sample, this clone is medium-sized. J is TRBJ1-1 and V is TRBV2, with TRBD1 as a possible D gene (6 bases). Germline CDR1 and CDR2: SNHLY and FYNNEI. Trimming stripped 7 bases from V and 8 bases from J, with 17 bases between. This CDR3 has 13 amino acids. The CDR3 bases are TGTGCCAGCAAGGTCGAGGACAGCCGAGAAGCTTTCTTT. Translation gives CASKVEDSREAFF.

CDR3 protein: CASSQGTSGRGEQFF. The CDR3 coding sequence is TGTGCCAGCTCACAAGGGACTAGCGGGAGAGGTGAGCAGTTCTTC. This sequence joins TRBV18 and TRBJ2-1, with TRBD2 matching 14 bases. The CDR3 totals 15 residues. CDR1 is KGHSH, CDR2 LQKENI, per germline. V lost 4 bases, J lost 9 bases, and 5 bases stayed unmatched.

Note on this clone: Other nucleotide sequences from this sample produce the same CDR3. The rearrangement uses TRBV7-9 and TRBJ1-1; D might be TRBD1 (6 bases). This CDR3 contains 14 residues. Per germline, CDR1 SEHNR and CDR2 FQNEAQ (reference sequence). Between the trimmed V and J ends, which lost 2 bases and 1 base, there was a span of 8 bases. The CDR3 sequence: CASSLQGTNTEAFF. Here the CDR3 DNA reads TGTGCCAGCAGCTTACAGGGGACGAACACTGAAGCTTTCTTT.

The chain combines TRBV5-1 with TRBJ2-2; D ambiguous. The germline V gene encodes CDR1 SGHRS and CDR2 YFSETQ. This CDR3 is 15 amino acids long. V was clipped by 1 base and J by 5 bases, with 12 bases between them. CDR3 DNA sequence: TGCGCCAGCAGCTTGAACCAGGTCGCTACCGGGGAGCTGTTTTTT. Translation: CASSLNQVATGELFF.

The chain combines TRBV27 with TRBJ2-5; unclear D gene. Germline V gives CDR1 MNHEY, CDR2 SMNVEV (reference sequence). This CDR3 has 13 amino acids. Trimming shortened V by 6 bases and J by 0 bases, and 8 bases separated the two germline ends. The CDR3 bases are TGTGCCAGCAGACCAAGTTACCAAGAGACCCAGTACTTC. The encoded protein is CASRPSYQETQYF.

The chain is built from TRBV7-9 and TRBJ2-5, with TRBD2 matching 7 bases. The CDR3 covers 15 residues. With 5 bases clipped from V and 3 bases from J, the junction kept 9 bases outside the gene matches. Germline lookup yields CDR1 SEHNR and CDR2 FQNEAQ (reference sequence). CDR3: CASSPILATKETQYF. Here the CDR3 DNA reads TGTGCCAGCAGCCCTATACTAGCGACTAAAGAGACCCAGTACTTC.

Points on this clone: The junction does not match germline at one end; this may be a read error. V is TRBV7-3 and J is TRBJ1-1; D is uncertain. The CDR3 has 13 residues. Germline CDR1 and CDR2: SGHTA and FQGTGA. CDR3 sequence (DNA): TGTGCCAGCAGCCTAACGACCGGGGCTGAAGCTTTCTTT. It translates to CASSLTTGAEAFF.

V usage is TRBV6-5 and J usage is TRBJ2-2; D remains unclear. The length of the CDR3 is 14 residues. Germline lookup yields CDR1 MNHEY and CDR2 SVGAGI. Trimming removed 5 bases from V and 5 bases from J, with 12 bases in between. The CDR3 nucleotides read TGTGCCAGCAGTACCCTTTTGGGAACCGGGGAGCTGTTTTTT. This translates into CASSTLLGTGELFF.

The chain's CDR3 is CASSTVAGGFNEKLFF. As DNA, the CDR3 is TGTGCCAGTAGTACGGTCGCCGGGGGCTTTAATGAAAAACTGTTTTTT. The gene calls are TRBV19 and TRBJ1-4, with D possibly TRBD1 on 6 matching bases. The V gene's germline CDR1 is LNHDA and CDR2 SQIVND (reference sequence). V was trimmed by 4 bases and J by 4 bases, leaving 16 bases between them. The CDR3 is made up of 16 amino acids. Together with reference TRBV19 and TRBJ1-4, the CDR3 gives the full variable domain: DGGITQSPKYLFRKEGQNVTLSCEQNLNHDAMYWYRQDPGQGLRLIYYSQIVNDFQKGDIAEGYSVSREKKESFPLTVTSAQKNPTAFYLCASSTVAGGFNEKLFFGSGTQLSVL.

The chain combines TRBV11-2 with TRBJ2-2; 11 bases are shared with TRBD1. The CDR3 spans 14 residues. With V trimmed by 8 bases and J by 7 bases, 6 bases remained unmatched. Germline V gene lookup returns CDR1 SGHAT and CDR2 FQNNGV. In DNA form, the CDR3 reads TGTGCCAGCCACCCCGGGACAGGGGGCGGGGAGCTGTTTTTT. Its translation is CASHPGTGGGELFF.

On this clone: The same CDR3 is also encoded by other DNA sequences in this sample. This chain joins TRBV28 and TRBJ2-7, with TRBD1 matching over 10 bases. V shed 1 base and J 3 bases; nucleotides not matched to a gene: 3. CDR1 is MDHEN, CDR2 SYDVKM, per germline. This CDR3 spans 15 amino acids. The CDR3 nucleotides read TGTGCCAGCAGTTTATCGGGACAGGGGATCTACGAGCAGTACTTC. Protein sequence: CASSLSGQGIYEQYF.

This chain joins TRBV15 and TRBJ2-3, with D perhaps TRBD2 (5 bases). Deletions cut 3 bases from V and 0 bases from J, with 10 bases between. The CDR3 loop spans 15 amino acids. Germline values: CDR1 LNHNV, CDR2 YYDKDF (reference sequence). CDR3 in DNA: TGTGCCACCAGCAGCTCTTCGGGGAGCACAGATACGCAGTATTTT. It specifies CATSSSSGSTDTQYF.

About this clone itself: Other DNA sequences in this sample translate to the same CDR3. The rearrangement joins TRBV28 to TRBJ1-2; 8 bases map to TRBD1. The CDR3 sequence is 16 residues long. V gave up 4 bases and J gave up 3 bases; unmatched junction bases: 10. CDR1 and CDR2 (germline): MDHEN, SYDVKM. DNA of the CDR3: TGTGCCAGCAGTTCTCCCCGCAGGACAGGGCACTATGGCTACACCTTC. This translates into CASSSPRRTGHYGYTF.

The chain has TRBV7-2 and TRBJ2-7; 11 bases align to TRBD1. CDR3 length equals 16 residues. Trimming cost V 4 bases and J 3 bases; bases outside gene matches: 8. Germline lookup yields CDR1 SGHTA and CDR2 FQGNSA. The CDR3 region has the DNA TGTGCCAGCAGCTCCCAACCGGGACAGGGGGTCTACGAGCAGTACTTC. This encodes CASSSQPGQGVYEQYF.

The chain carries TRBV7-2 and TRBJ1-5; D not certain. The germline V and J ends were trimmed by 2 bases and 5 bases, with 7 bases remaining between them. The CDR3 contains 13 residues. The V gene's germline CDR1 is SGHTA and CDR2 FQGNSA. CDR3 nucleotide sequence: TGTGCCAGCAGCTTACAGAACTATCAGCCCCAGCATTTT. It encodes CASSLQNYQPQHF.

V and J are TRBV9 and TRBJ1-2; 8 bases are shared with TRBD1. Germline CDR1 SGDLS, CDR2 YYNGEE. This CDR3 region has 13 residues. Trimming at V came to 2 bases and at J to 7 bases, leaving 4 bases not matched to a gene. Written as DNA, the CDR3 is TGTGCCAGCAGCGTTCAGGGGGCGAGTGGCTACACCTTC. As protein: CASSVQGASGYTF.

The V and J genes are TRBV28 and TRBJ2-2; D ambiguous. V was clipped by 1 base and J by 10 bases, with 4 bases between them. The CDR3 spans 11 residues. Germline loops: CDR1 MDHEN, CDR2 SYDVKM. CDR3 protein: CASSLFVELFF. The CDR3 region has the DNA TGTGCCAGCAGTTTATTCGTGGAGCTGTTTTTT.

The chain recombines TRBV5-1 with TRBJ2-6; D unclear. The CDR3 consists of 15 residues. V was shortened by 0 bases and J by 4 bases, with 8 bases between the two germline ends. Germline V lookup: CDR1 SGHRS, CDR2 YFSETQ. CDR3 sequence reads: CASSLGRTGANVLTF. CDR3 DNA sequence: TGCGCCAGCAGCTTGGGAAGAACGGGGGCCAACGTCCTGACTTTC.

About this clone: A read error may produce the germline difference seen at one junction end. This CDR3 is also generated by other DNA sequences in the sample. The chain links TRBV19 to TRBJ1-1, with no clear D. The germline V gene encodes CDR1 LNHDA and CDR2 SQIVND (reference sequence). This CDR3 is built from 17 residues. In DNA form, the CDR3 reads TGTGCCAGTAGTATCTTTTTGGGGAGTCAGCTAAGAACTGAAGCCTTCTTT. The encoded protein is CASSIFLGSQLRTEAFF.

This clone was seen a single time. The rearrangement links TRBV6-1 to TRBJ1-2, with D tentatively TRBD1 (5 bases). Trimming removed 2 bases at V and 6 bases at J, with 13 bases between. Germline CDR1 is MNHNS and CDR2 is SASEGT. The CDR3 is made up of 14 amino acids. CDR3 DNA sequence: TGTGCCAGCAGTGAAAAGGCAGGGAACAATGGCTACACCTTC. Translated: CASSEKAGNNGYTF.

The rearrangement joins TRBV4-1 to TRBJ1-1; D is undetermined. Germline CDR1 and CDR2: MGHRA and YSYEKL. V was pared by 1 base and J by 4 bases, with 10 bases between. CDR3 size: 14 residues. CDR3 in DNA: TGCGCCAGCAGCCAAGTAGGCTACGGCACTGAAGCTTTCTTT. Translation gives CASSQVGYGTEAFF.

The rearrangement links TRBV18 to TRBJ2-3; D is uncertain. CDR1 and CDR2 (germline): KGHSH, LQKENI. CDR3 length: 14 residues. Trimming left V 2 bases short and J 1 base short, with 7 bases between. The CDR3 is CASSPVHGTDTQYF. The CDR3 region has the DNA TGTGCCAGCTCACCAGTTCATGGCACAGATACGCAGTATTTT.